Listed below are T cell receptor beta chains from one sample, sequenced in a study of CD8+CD57+ T cells in acquired aplastic anemia. TCRdb called the reads again in MiXCR, with one record for every CDR3 protein. This table holds around 180,000 distinct CDR3 sequences, about 50% found once. Material for sequencing was sorted CD4+, CD8+, or CD8+CD57+ T cells (not recorded which) from PBMCs. The origin of the receptors is a human donor with aplastic anemia. CDR3s include the opening cysteine and the closing phenylalanine or tryptophan.

v_call | cdr3_aa
TRBV4-1 | CASSLVVAGGDTQYF
TRBV5-8 | CASSLGVVRETQYF
TRBV20-1 | CSASGLWRGDNEQFF
TRBV24-1 | CATSEAGAYNEQFF
TRBV5-5 | CASSLQQGADCDYTF
TRBV2 | CASSESQQNIQYF
TRBV7-8 | CASSQRTGVTQYF
TRBV4-3 | CASSQDVGRGPYEQYF
TRBV6-1 | CASTASGYSNQPQHF
TRBV5-1 | CASSPGQSNNYEQYF
TRBV7-9 | CASSPLGGANSPLHF
TRBV2 | CASSEAPGKTYEQYF
TRBV25-1 | CASSESAEAFF
TRBV29-1 | CSAADTYNEQFF
TRBV10-3 | CAITSGLAVNTGELFF
TRBV20-1 | CSARSSLRQETQYF
TRBV11-2 | CASSLHPGGTGELFF
TRBV5-1 | CASSLSPAGQGNNEQFF
TRBV19 | CASSPGVAGSYEQYF
TRBV2 | CASSQGMYNSPLHF
TRBV4-1 | CASSQEGVGWETQYF
TRBV2 | CASGLAGVNEQFF
TRBV5-5 | CASSLVPGPPEAFF
TRBV10-1 | CASSDWTSDTGELFF
TRBV3-1 | CASSQGKVSGTIYF
TRBV11-2 | CASSLQSGITQETQYF
TRBV19 | CASSTRRISAAYNEQFF
TRBV12-3/TRBV12-4 | CASSPTGYSNQPQHF
TRBV24-1 | CATSDDSVSTDTQYF
TRBV24-1 | CATSDPTSGSYNEQFF
TRBV2 | CASGDRGGEKLFF
TRBV15 | CATSKGLAGVHGELFF
TRBV7-2 | CASSENREIYGYTF
TRBV20-1 | CSASLGNGEQFF
TRBV7-8 | CASSLRGVIEQYF
TRBV15 | CATSRGWTYEQYF